This T cell receptor beta chain was recorded in a study of beta chain features in type 1 diabetes (dated by TCRdb to between 2017 and 2018). Turning to the overall study: Patients and healthy donors did not differ in mean age, gender distribution, total cell number or subset yield. A total of some 100,000,000 sorted cells were examined across all samples, and the number of cells per subset was strongly correlated with RNA yield. In the study, recently diagnosed type 1 diabetes patients and matched healthy donors were compared on the TCRB repertoires of their sorted circulating CD4+ T cell subsets. Whereas all 28 donors provided naive and central memory subsets, regulatory and stem cell-like memory subsets were isolated from just 8 patients and about 8 healthy donors. Study-wide conclusions, independent of this receptor: A moderate but significant shortening of TCRB CDR3 length was observed in type 1 diabetes patients in all four CD4+ subsets. Because cDNA rather than genomic DNA was sequenced, highly expressing activated cells could have been over-represented, although no difference in activation and CD3 levels was found between groups. Shorter templates might be favored by PCR, yet because patient and control samples were amplified and corrected together, any such skew would affect both groups equally. Naive, central memory and regulatory TCRB repertoires appeared to be more alike among patients than among healthy donors. Fewer insertions and more nucleotide deletions at VDJ recombination sites were observed in patients with type 1 diabetes, implying thymic rearrangement abnormalities. Only small numbers of individuals were included in the HLA sub-analyses, which left unresolved whether HLA type had any influence on TCRB rearrangement.

Each donor gave one peripheral blood draw, around 100 mL on average, collected into heparinised tubes. Using a panel that included CD45RO, CCR7, CD25, CD127, CD95 and CD27, naive, central memory, regulatory and stem cell-like memory CD4+ T cells were sorted on a BD FACSAria II. Every sorted population had a purity above 95%. PBMCs were isolated immediately by Lymphoprep density gradient centrifugation and stained directly without culture. So that batch effects would be minimized, each experiment stained and sorted samples in pairs, pairing one healthy donor with one patient. In the case of this clone: Its specific antigen is unknown. Within one base of it there is no much larger clone, and no base qualities were kept.

The High Capacity cDNA Reverse Transcription Kit was used to reverse transcribe all of the isolated RNA, meaning that expressed TCRB transcripts were what got sequenced. Deep immunoSEQ sequencing was applied to naive, central memory and regulatory T cell samples, giving an average of approximately 4 million total reads per sample. Sorted cells were lysed in RLT buffer, and RNA was extracted using DNase-treated RNeasy Micro or Mini kits according to cell number. Each cell subset was processed on its own to prevent cross-contamination, while patient and healthy donor samples were processed together. TCRB sequences were amplified from cDNA with the immunoSEQ multiplex PCR, producing 87-bp fragments spanning the CDR3 region. Amplicons were sequenced on the Illumina HiSeq platform. The paper's data handling went like this. Synthetic template baselines were used to correct PCR bias computationally, reads within Hamming distance 2 were collapsed together, and singletons that could not be merged were discarded. Reads were aligned against IMGT to assign V, D and J genes, CDR3 length and insertions or deletions at six rearrangement sites. Within each subset, clonotype counts were normalized to the number of sorted cells before true diversity and Gini coefficients were calculated with the tcR R package. Repertoire sharing was quantified using the overlap coefficient calculated on TCRB nucleotide sequences. Entries here come from immuneACCESS through TCRdb and include only in-frame sequences with V and J called. Some clones fail to appear in such tables; in the studies checked, an unresolved V gene covers under half of the shortfall, and the cause of the remainder is unknown. From that table come the V and J calls and clone size; the DNA was used to work out D and trimming. This sample lists over 40,000 clones; around 63% were detected once. Approximately 1.7% of the sample is in the top ten clones.

V and J are truncated by 2 bases and 0 bases respectively, leaving an intervening sequence of 7 bases. CDR1 and CDR2 are read off the germline V gene (reference sequence) as SEHNR and FQNEAQ. The CDR3 measures 14 amino acids from cysteine to phenylalanine. Of all the DNA, just the CDR3 is kept, 42 bases in frame from base 1. Here the chain combines TRBV7-9 and TRBJ1-2; the D gene remains uncertain. The receptor's source is a man aged 30-40 years with type 1 diabetes. Some clones in this sample may be carry-over from other donors' samples. Sequenced material: Tregs from blood. Reading the label with the study, this specimen's cell subset or site is: regulatory CD4+ T cells. DNA sequence: TGTGCCAGCAGCTTATCCAGGACTAACTATGGCTACACCTTC. This sequence encodes CASSLSRTNYGYTF.